This T cell receptor (beta chain) is from a study of blood T cell repertoires in COVID-19. The method was immunoSEQ multiplex PCR; TCRdb's version includes in-frame clones alone and lacks a portion of them. The sample records approximately 70,000 clones, around 83% being singletons. CDR1 is KGHSH and CDR2 is LQKENI in the germline V gene. After removal of 2 bases from V and 15 bases from J, the junction contained 13 bases not matched to a gene. The CDR3 runs 14 residues. The source of this sequence is a woman older than 75 with active or convalescent COVID-19. The sample was peripheral blood. The chain has TRBV18 and TRBJ2-1, with 7 bases that match TRBD2. The CDR3 reads CASSPEPFERGRFF. For the CDR3, the DNA is TGTGCCAGCTCACCAGAACCGTTCGAGCGGGGCCGGTTCTTC.